This T cell receptor (beta chain) comes out of a study of OX40 agonist ivuxolimab in advanced cancers. Study background: Each dose-escalation patient presented with hepatocellular carcinoma, melanoma, renal cell or head and neck cancer. Three patients, one with hepatocellular carcinoma and two with cutaneous melanoma, responded partially.

Sequencing was performed with immunoSEQ multiplex PCR; in TCRdb, only in-frame clones are kept and a portion is missing. The sample carries roughly 60,000 clones, approximately 81% recorded once. General study results and limits: Still undetermined is the antigen specificity of the expanded peripheral T cells. At doses 0.1 to 3.0 mg/kg, CD4+ and CD8+ clones expanded.

On this clone itself: The antigen is unknown.

With 7 bases clipped from V and 3 bases from J, the junction kept 4 bases outside the gene matches. The CDR3 consists of 14 residues. Germline CDR1 and CDR2: MDHEN and SYDVKM. The material was CD4+ or CD8+ T cells sorted from blood, obtained in a trial of the OX40 agonist ivuxolimab. The TCR comes from an adult with an advanced solid tumor such as melanoma, head and neck, liver or kidney cancer. The chain links TRBV28 to TRBJ2-1, with TRBD2 matching over 9 bases. This chain's CDR3 is CASIPSGVYNEQFF. As DNA, the CDR3 is TGTGCCAGCATCCCTAGCGGGGTCTACAATGAGCAGTTCTTC.